The text below deals with one T cell receptor (beta chain). Looked up from germline, CDR1 is SGHTA and CDR2 is FQGNSA. The CDR3 contains 11 residues. Deletions cut 3 bases from V and 5 bases from J, with 4 bases between. The data were obtained in a study of control samples from healthy donors and cancer patients. The table came from immunoSEQ multiplex PCR; TCRdb's copy has only in-frame clones and leaves some out. The sample holds around 140,000 clones, approximately 93% seen once. This chain uses TRBV7-2 with TRBJ1-1; D is ambiguous. The material sequenced was blood. This receptor was identified in a man between 18 and 35 years old in good health. CDR3 amino acids: CASSFKTEAFF. The CDR3 region has the DNA TGTGCCAGCAGCTTTAAAACTGAAGCTTTCTTT.